A single sample gave rise to the 30 T cell receptor beta chains below, sequenced in a study of cytomegalovirus exposure and HLA in healthy donors. PCR involved 60 Vbeta and 13 Jbeta primers. This table comes from immunoSEQ multiplex PCR, and its TCRdb copy is limited to in-frame clones, with some not included. Here the sample spans 120,000 to 150,000 clones, 60% to 80% being singletons. The material sequenced was PBMCs. All receptors come from a male donor in good health and CMV-seronegative.

The rearrangement uses TRBV4-2 and TRBJ2-2; a weak D match, TRBD2 (6 bases). CDR1 is LGHNA and CDR2 is YNFKEQ in the germline V gene. With 5 bases removed from V and 11 bases from J, the gap between germline ends came to 12 bases. This CDR3 region has 12 residues. The CDR3 loop is CASSDWRGELFF. The CDR3 DNA is TGTGCCAGCAGCGACTGGAGGGGCGAGCTGTTTTTT.

In this sample, this clone turned up a few times. The V call is TRBV10-3, the J call TRBJ2-2; 8 positions match TRBD1. This CDR3 spans 15 amino acids. The germline gives CDR1 ENHRY, CDR2 SYGVKD. Trimming took 6 bases from V and 7 from J; bases not matched to a gene: 10. CDR3 nucleotides: TGTGCCATCAGCGATCCGGGACAGGAGGTCGGGGAGCTGTTTTTT. It codes for CAISDPGQEVGELFF.

The J gene is TRBJ2-5, the V gene TRBV4-1; 11 bases agree with TRBD2. The ends lost 4 bases at V and 2 bases at J; junction bases unmatched: 6. The CDR3 spans 16 residues. Germline-derived CDR1 and CDR2 are MGHRA and YSYEKL. CDR3 sequence: CASSLVAGGPQETQYF. In DNA form, the CDR3 reads TGCGCCAGCAGCCTAGTAGCGGGGGGGCCACAAGAGACCCAGTACTTC.

The chain links TRBV9 to TRBJ1-1; no clear D. This CDR3 region has 15 residues. Trimming cost V 0 bases and J 3 bases, with 12 bases left between them. Germline V gives CDR1 SGDLS, CDR2 YYNGEE. The CDR3 loop reads CASSVVGVLDTEAFF. The CDR3 DNA sequence: TGTGCCAGCAGCGTAGTCGGGGTGTTAGACACTGAAGCTTTCTTT.

This clone was picked up a small number of times. This chain links TRBV27 with TRBJ2-7; D possibly corresponds to TRBD1 (6 bases). V lost 5 bases to trimming and J lost 0 bases, with 14 bases between them. Germline CDR1 MNHEY, CDR2 SMNVEV (reference sequence). This CDR3 is built from 15 residues. The DNA for the CDR3 is TGTGCCAGCAGTGTAACAGGGTTAAGCTCCTACGAGCAGTACTTC. This encodes CASSVTGLSSYEQYF.

The V gene is TRBV19, the J gene TRBJ1-3; D gene ambiguous. CDR3 length equals 14 residues. CDR1 is LNHDA, CDR2 SQIVND, per germline (reference sequence). Trimming cost V 7 bases and J 4 bases, with 14 bases left between them. The CDR3 DNA sequence: TGTGCCAGTACTCCCGGGAGGCTCGGAAACACCATATATTTT. As protein: CASTPGRLGNTIYF.

The V gene is TRBV13, the J gene TRBJ1-1; D gene unclear. This CDR3 region has 16 residues. The V end was cut by 1 base, the J end by 6 bases, with 18 bases between. Looked up from germline, CDR1 is PRHDT and CDR2 is FYEKMQ (reference sequence). The CDR3 spells CASSLDRRRQSSEAFF. DNA of the CDR3: TGTGCCAGCAGCTTAGATCGGAGACGGCAAAGCTCTGAAGCTTTCTTT.

The rearrangement links TRBV6-1 to TRBJ2-3; 8 positions match TRBD2. The J segment lost 4 bases and the V segment lost 6 bases, leaving 9 bases of the junction unmatched. The CDR3 consists of 15 residues. Germline V gene data show CDR1 as MNHNS and CDR2 as SASEGT. Here the CDR3 DNA reads TGTGCCAGCAGCCCCCCGGTCGGGGGGGCAGATACGCAGTATTTT. This sequence encodes CASSPPVGGADTQYF.

This clone was seen a few times. The chain joins TRBV28 to TRBJ1-4; D gene ambiguous. In germline, CDR1 is MDHEN, CDR2 SYDVKM. This CDR3 is 17 amino acids long. V was cut by 4 bases and J by 7 bases, with 22 bases left in between. The CDR3 loop reads CASSSPGQTKVVEKLFF. CDR3 nucleotide sequence: TGTGCCAGCAGTTCCCCCGGCCAGACTAAAGTTGTTGAAAAACTGTTTTTT.

The chain joins TRBV20-1 to TRBJ2-1; D is undetermined. Germline assignment: CDR1 DFQATT and CDR2 SNEGSKA (reference sequence). The germline V and J ends were trimmed by 3 bases and 9 bases, with 9 bases remaining between them. The CDR3 contains 11 residues. The CDR3 sequence is CSARRESEQFF. The CDR3, as DNA: TGCAGTGCTAGGAGAGAATCTGAGCAGTTCTTC.

The V and J genes are TRBV30 and TRBJ1-1; possibly TRBD1 for D (5 bases). This CDR3 is 11 amino acids long. Germline V CDR1 and CDR2: GTSNPN, SVGIG (reference sequence). The CDR3 protein is CLGRMNTEAFF. The CDR3 nucleotides read TGTTTGGGGCGGATGAACACTGAAGCTTTCTTT.

This rearrangement joins TRBV4-1 to TRBJ2-1; tentative D call: TRBD2 (5 bases). V lost 1 base to trimming and J lost 3 bases, with 10 bases between them. Germline values: CDR1 MGHRA, CDR2 YSYEKL. The CDR3 is 15 amino acids. The CDR3 loop reads CASSQGLRDYNEQFF. The CDR3 DNA reads as TGCGCCAGCAGCCAAGGACTACGCGACTACAATGAGCAGTTCTTC.

The gene calls are TRBV4-1 and TRBJ2-7; 7 bases map to TRBD2. Germline CDR1 reads MGHRA; CDR2 reads YSYEKL. J was trimmed by 7 bases and V by 0 bases; bases with no gene match: 12. The CDR3 runs to 16 residues. In DNA form, the CDR3 reads TGCGCCAGCAGCCAAGAATTAGGGCGGGGGTCCGGGGAGCAGTACTTC. As protein: CASSQELGRGSGEQYF.

The rearrangement joins TRBV28 to TRBJ1-6, with no clear D. Germline lookup yields CDR1 MDHEN and CDR2 SYDVKM. CDR3 length: 13 amino acids. V shed 1 base and J shed 9 bases, with 7 bases lying between them. CDR3 amino acids: CASSLSGSSPLHF. The CDR3 DNA is TGTGCCAGCAGTTTATCAGGAAGTTCACCCCTCCACTTT.

The chain has TRBV7-9 and TRBJ2-7; the match to TRBD1 covers 7 bases. CDR3 length: 14 residues. Germline lookup yields CDR1 SEHNR and CDR2 FQNEAQ (reference sequence). Germline trimming cut 4 bases from V and 5 bases from J; bases unmatched to any gene: 8. The CDR3 DNA follows: TGTGCCAGCAGCTCACAGGGGAGTAGGCACGAGCAGTACTTC. Translation gives CASSSQGSRHEQYF.

This rearrangement joins TRBV18 to TRBJ2-7; D may be TRBD1 (6 bases). Germline CDR1 KGHSH, CDR2 LQKENI. The length of the CDR3 is 15 residues. The V gene lost 1 base and the J gene lost 7 bases, with 17 bases spanning the gap. DNA for the CDR3: TGTGCCAGCTCACCACGGGCAGGGGTGGACTTAGAGCAGTACTTC. The encoded protein is CASSPRAGVDLEQYF.

The chain is built from TRBV21-1 and TRBJ1-4; the table gives TRBD1 as D, unverified against the DNA. TRBV21-1 is deemed a pseudogene. The CDR3 covers 13 residues. This chain's CDR3 is CARDRRLNEKLFF. CDR3 coding DNA: TGTGCCAGGGACAGGAGGCTTAATGAAAAACTGTTTTTT.

V is TRBV7-2 and J is TRBJ2-1; D perhaps matches TRBD2 (6 bases). Germline lookup yields CDR1 SGHTA and CDR2 FQGNSA. Trimming took 4 bases from V and 8 from J, leaving 15 bases between them. The CDR3 is made up of 14 amino acids. CDR3 sequence (DNA): TGTGCCAGCAGCTCCGGGACTGGCTTTTATGAGCAGTTCTTC. Translated: CASSSGTGFYEQFF.

This clone showed up just once. The V call is TRBV7-6, the J call TRBJ2-7, with 9 bases that match TRBD1. CDR3 length: 16 amino acids. From germline, CDR1 is SGHVS and CDR2 FNYEAQ. With 4 bases clipped from V and 3 bases from J, the junction kept 10 bases outside the gene matches. CDR3 nucleotide sequence: TGTGCCAGCAGCTCGGGACAGGGAATGATCCTCTACGAGCAGTACTTC. Translating gives CASSSGQGMILYEQYF.

The chain links TRBV9 to TRBJ2-3, with D perhaps matching TRBD2 (6 bases). V was pared by 3 bases and J by 2 bases, with 16 bases between. The CDR3 runs 16 residues. In germline, CDR1 is SGDLS, CDR2 YYNGEE. CDR3 bases: TGTGCCAGCAGCGGCGGGACTCGGGGATTCACAGATACGCAGTATTTT. Translation: CASSGGTRGFTDTQYF.

The J gene is TRBJ2-7, the V gene TRBV28, with TRBD2 matching over 9 bases. Germline CDR1 MDHEN, CDR2 SYDVKM. V was clipped by 6 bases and J by 4 bases; unmatched bases: 7. This CDR3 is built from 14 residues. The CDR3 nucleotides read TGTGCCAGCAGAAGCGGGGGGCCCAAATACGAGCAGTACTTC. It is translated as CASRSGGPKYEQYF. Full variable domain (remainder filled in from reference TRBV28 and TRBJ2-7): DVKVTQSSRYLVKRTGEKVFLECVQDMDHENMFWYRQDPGLGLRLIYFSYDVKMKEKGDIPEGYSVSREKKERFSLILESASTNQTSMYLCASRSGGPKYEQYFGPGTRLTVT.

For this clone: This CDR3 fails to terminate in the conserved phenylalanine or tryptophan, so it likely reflects a read error. The limits of the CDR3 on the DNA are not certain, so only TCRdb's listed CDR3 is given. The rearrangement joins TRBV27 to TRBJ2-7; the table's D call TRBD1 went unverified against the DNA. CDR1 and CDR2 from the germline V gene are MNHEY and SMNVEV (reference sequence). The CDR3 adds up to 14 amino acids, both ends counted. The CDR3 sequence is CASSPHLPGQGSSR.

J is TRBJ2-3 and V is TRBV7-9; D is possibly TRBD1 (6 bases). Trimming removed 5 bases at V and 3 bases at J, with 12 bases between. Germline CDR1 reads SEHNR; CDR2 reads FQNEAQ (reference sequence). The CDR3 has 14 residues. For the CDR3, the DNA is TGTGCCAGCAGCCCCGGACAGCCTACAGATACGCAGTATTTT. Its translation is CASSPGQPTDTQYF. The full variable domain, with the rest looked up from reference TRBV7-9 and TRBJ2-3, is DTGVSQNPRHKITKRGQNVTFRCDPISEHNRLYWYRQTLGQGPEFLTYFQNEAQLEKSRLLSDRFSAERPKGSFSTLEIQRTEQGDSAMYLCASSPGQPTDTQYFGPGTRLTVL.

The chain links TRBV7-8 to TRBJ2-7; the D is unclear. Germline values: CDR1 SGHVS, CDR2 FQNEAQ. The CDR3 totals 13 residues. V was shortened by 3 bases and J by 2 bases, with 8 bases between the two germline ends. CDR3 sequence reads: CASSFGTAYEQYF. The CDR3 nucleotides are TGTGCCAGCAGCTTCGGCACAGCCTACGAGCAGTACTTC.

This clone appeared a few times. This chain joins TRBV28 and TRBJ1-4, with TRBD1 as a possible D gene (6 bases). Germline V gene data show CDR1 as MDHEN and CDR2 as SYDVKM. V was pared by 3 bases and J by 8 bases, with 10 bases between. The CDR3 consists of 13 residues. As DNA, the CDR3 is TGTGCCAGCAGTTTCGGGGGGCGCGAAAAACTGTTTTTT. Residues: CASSFGGREKLFF.

The sample holds one count of this clone. The genes are TRBV21-1 and TRBJ2-3; the D call in the table, TRBD2, was not verified against the DNA. TRBV21-1 is termed a pseudogene. This CDR3 is 17 amino acids long. CDR3 loop: CASTWGGGGLDTDTQYF. The DNA for the CDR3 is TGTGCCAGCACCTGGGGCGGGGGGGGACTTGACACAGATACGCAGTATTTT.

The chain employs TRBV10-3 and TRBJ2-1; 7 nucleotides line up with TRBD1. Germline V gives CDR1 ENHRY, CDR2 SYGVKD. Trimming at V came to 6 bases and at J to 0 bases, leaving 5 bases not matched to a gene. The CDR3 covers 15 residues. CDR3 DNA sequence: TGTGCCATCAGCGGGACAGCGAGCTCCTACAATGAGCAGTTCTTC. Its protein product is CAISGTASSYNEQFF.

The V gene is TRBV19, the J gene TRBJ1-5; a possible D gene is TRBD1 (6 bases). This CDR3 has 14 amino acids. Germline values: CDR1 LNHDA, CDR2 SQIVND (reference sequence). Between the trimmed V and J ends, which lost 7 bases and 0 bases, there was a span of 10 bases. The CDR3 here is CASKGGASNQPQHF. The CDR3 nucleotides read TGTGCCAGTAAAGGGGGAGCTAGCAATCAGCCCCAGCATTTT.

This clone was recorded a few times. The chain is built from TRBV7-2 and TRBJ1-4, with D hard to call. Germline lookup yields CDR1 SGHTA and CDR2 FQGNSA. V shed 5 bases and J shed 1 base, with 11 bases lying between them. The CDR3 is 15 residues long. The CDR3 spells CASSRAGQTNEKLFF. DNA for the CDR3: TGTGCCAGCAGCCGAGCCGGTCAAACTAATGAAAAACTGTTTTTT.

The chain uses TRBV6-6 and TRBJ2-1, with a weak D call TRBD2 (6 bases). Germline-derived CDR1 and CDR2 are MNHNY and SVGAGI (reference sequence). The CDR3 runs 16 residues. The ends were cut back, 2 bases at V and 6 bases at J, with 17 bases in the middle. The CDR3 protein is CASSYNSGAGPNEQFF. For the CDR3, the DNA is TGTGCCAGCAGTTACAATTCGGGAGCGGGTCCCAATGAGCAGTTCTTC.